These T cell receptor beta chains were read from a single sample in a study of blood T cell repertoires in COVID-19. The assay was immunoSEQ multiplex PCR, and TCRdb's table has in-frame clones only and misses some. The table records over 250,000 clones, 80% to 95% of them present only once. The sequencing sample was made of PBMCs or T cells enriched from blood (not recorded which). Receptors originate from a woman aged 30 to 39 who had recovered from COVID-19. Both conserved end residues are part of each CDR3. Fields, in order: CDR3 protein, CDR3 DNA, V gene, clone size, J gene, D gene. A D gene is named only where the DNA matches it firmly. Not all rows give a size; the values are once, few, many and, for expanded clones, a class.

CASSILGARGYTF | TGTGCCAGTAGTATCTTGGGGGCGCGCGGCTACACCTTC | TRBV19 | . | TRBJ1-2 | .
CASSTSGRAVETQYF | TGTGCCAGCAGCACTAGCGGGAGGGCCGTAGAGACCCAGTACTTC | TRBV7-9 | . | TRBJ2-5 | TRBD2
CASSPLADRGTYNSPLHF | TGTGCCAGCAGTCCGCTAGCTGACAGGGGCACCTATAATTCACCCCTCCACTTT | TRBV6-2/TRBV6-3 | . | TRBJ1-6 | TRBD1
CASSFPSGRAQYF | TGTGCCAGCAGCTTTCCGAGCGGGAGAGCGCAGTACTTC | TRBV3-1/TRBV3-2 | . | TRBJ2-7 | TRBD2
CASSLGSAGGSSYEQYF | TGTGCCAGCAGTTTAGGGTCGGCGGGGGGAAGCTCCTACGAGCAGTACTTC | TRBV28 | . | TRBJ2-7 | TRBD2
CASSLDRDSFYGYTF | TGTGCCAGCAGCTTAGACCGGGACAGCTTCTATGGCTACACCTTC | TRBV7-2 | . | TRBJ1-2 | TRBD1
CASSLDGTSSYEQYF | TGTGCCAGCAGCTTAGATGGGACTAGCTCCTACGAGCAGTACTTC | TRBV7-2 | . | TRBJ2-7 | TRBD2
CASSLGGGFTYEQYF | TGTGCCAGCAGCTTAGGTGGGGGGTTCACCTACGAGCAGTACTTC | TRBV7-2 | . | TRBJ2-7 | .
CASIARLTYEQYF | TGTGCCAGCATCGCCCGGTTAACCTACGAGCAGTACTTC | TRBV28 | . | TRBJ2-7 | .
CASSPQGSVVYNEQFF | TGTGCCAGCAGTCCTCAGGGGAGTGTAGTCTACAATGAGCAGTTCTTC | TRBV27 | . | TRBJ2-1 | .
CASSLEMGGDNEQFF | TGTGCCAGCAGCTTGGAAATGGGAGGGGACAATGAGCAGTTCTTC | TRBV5-4 | . | TRBJ2-1 | TRBD2
CASSVEPVRAGGDTEAFF | TGTGCCAGCAGCGTAGAGCCCGTTCGAGCCGGAGGGGACACTGAAGCTTTCTTT | TRBV9 | . | TRBJ1-1 | .
CASSPQTSGNNEQFF | TGTGCCAGCTCACCGCAGACTAGCGGCAACAATGAGCAGTTCTTC | TRBV18 | . | TRBJ2-1 | TRBD2
CASSYDLRGRNTGELFF | TGTGCCAGCAGTTACGACCTTCGGGGGAGGAACACCGGGGAGCTGTTTTTT | TRBV6-2/TRBV6-3 | . | TRBJ2-2 | .
CASRPGLAKDTQYF | TGTGCCAGCAGACCGGGACTAGCGAAAGATACGCAGTATTTT | TRBV25-1 | . | TRBJ2-3 | TRBD2
CASSPGRRRTYEQYF | TGTGCCAGCAGCCCCGGCAGGCGACGAACCTACGAGCAGTACTTC | TRBV7-2 | . | TRBJ2-7 | .
CASSQGLSGRGDTQYF | TGCGCCAGCAGCCAAGGCTTAAGCGGGAGGGGAGATACGCAGTATTTT | TRBV4-3 | . | TRBJ2-3 | TRBD2
CASSAGDPSGNTIYF | TGTGCCAGCAGCGCGGGTGACCCTTCTGGAAACACCATATATTTT | TRBV9 | . | TRBJ1-3 | .
CASSITDYNEQFF | TGTGCCAGTAGTATAACAGATTACAATGAGCAGTTCTTC | TRBV19 | . | TRBJ2-1 | .
CASSTGPGRLTNSGNTIYF | TGTGCCAGCAGTACAGGCCCAGGCCGATTAACGAACTCTGGAAACACCATATATTTT | TRBV7-9 | few | TRBJ1-3 | .
CASTVGAGSSYEQYF | TGTGCCAGTACCGTTGGAGCGGGGAGCTCCTACGAGCAGTACTTC | TRBV6-5 | . | TRBJ2-7 | TRBD2
CASSLDEGTSGYNEQFF | TGTGCCAGCAGCTTAGACGAGGGGACTAGCGGCTACAATGAGCAGTTCTTC | TRBV7-8 | . | TRBJ2-1 | TRBD2
CASSSGRGGPYEQYF | TGTGCCAGCAGTTCGGGCAGGGGAGGGCCATACGAGCAGTACTTC | TRBV6-5 | . | TRBJ2-7 | .
CAISAGVGDTEAFF | TGTGCCATCAGTGCGGGGGTTGGAGACACTGAAGCTTTCTTT | TRBV10-3 | . | TRBJ1-1 | .
CASSPQWSKREGPDTQYF | TGTGCCAGCAGTCCACAATGGAGCAAGCGGGAGGGACCAGATACGCAGTATTTT | TRBV28 | once | TRBJ2-3 | TRBD2
CASSSAGGGQPQHF | TGTGCCAGCAGCTCAGCGGGGGGAGGACAGCCCCAGCATTTT | TRBV7-2 | . | TRBJ1-5 | .
CASSQGTSGRKYNEQFF | TGTGCCAGCAGCCAAGGGACTAGCGGGAGAAAGTACAATGAGCAGTTCTTC | TRBV3-1/TRBV3-2 | . | TRBJ2-1 | TRBD2
CSASGKRNEQFF | TGCAGTGCTAGTGGAAAGCGGAATGAGCAGTTCTTC | TRBV20-1 | . | TRBJ2-1 | .
CASSLGTGYNEQFF | TGTGCCAGCAGCCTCGGGACAGGGTACAATGAGCAGTTCTTC | TRBV7-3 | . | TRBJ2-1 | TRBD1
CASSAPAARGYEAFF | TGTGCCAGCAGTGCACCCGCGGCCAGGGGATATGAAGCTTTCTTT | TRBV28 | . | TRBJ1-1 | .
CASSWTSSTDTQYF | TGTGCCAGCAGCTGGACTAGCAGCACAGATACGCAGTATTTT | TRBV7-9 | . | TRBJ2-3 | TRBD2
CASRQSSYNSPLHF | TGTGCCAGCAGACAGAGCTCCTATAATTCACCCCTCCACTTT | TRBV11-2 | . | TRBJ1-6 | .
CASSETQNNLPYGYTF | TGCGCCAGCAGTGAGACACAGAATAACCTACCCTATGGCTACACCTTC | TRBV10-1 | . | TRBJ1-2 | .
CASSHGYEQFF | TGTGCCAGCAGCCATGGCTATGAGCAGTTCTTC | TRBV14 | . | TRBJ2-1 | .